Following are 4 T cell receptor beta chains from one sample sequenced in a study of CD8 T cells in Susac syndrome. With random hexamers, reverse transcription was performed on roughly 0.45 to 1 ug of RNA. TCRdb fed the immunoSEQ multiplex PCR reads into MiXCR, producing one record per CDR3 protein. The profile covers 200,000 to 250,000 distinct CDR3 sequences, with about 90% appearing a single time and around 0.13% taken by the ten largest. Material: CD8+ T cells from PBMCs. The source of these receptors is a human donor with multiple sclerosis.

The chain carries TRBV9 and TRBJ2-1; 7 bases line up with TRBD2. Germline trimming cut 0 bases from V and 0 bases from J; bases unmatched to any gene: 6. The germline CDR1 and CDR2 sequences are SGDLS and YYNGEE. This CDR3 has 17 amino acids. The CDR3 DNA sequence: TGTGCCAGCAGCGTAGAAGGAAGCGGGAACTCCTACAATGAGCAGTTCTTC. Protein product: CASSVEGSGNSYNEQFF.

The chain combines TRBV5-6 with TRBJ2-4; 8 bases are a match to TRBD1. Per germline, CDR1 SGHDT and CDR2 YYEEEE. J was trimmed by 3 bases and V by 0 bases; bases with no gene match: 8. The CDR3 runs to 17 residues. In DNA form, the CDR3 reads TGTGCCAGCAGCTTGGGGACAGGGATAGAGGGCAAAAACATTCAGTACTTC. This sequence encodes CASSLGTGIEGKNIQYF.

The chain combines TRBV14 with TRBJ2-7, with 7 nucleotides matching TRBD2. Germline loops: CDR1 SGHDN, CDR2 FVKESK. The CDR3 loop spans 14 amino acids. V lost 4 bases, J lost 7 bases, and 10 bases stayed unmatched. As DNA, the CDR3 is TGTGCCAGCAGCCCGAGCGGGGCCCTGCTTGAGCAGTACTTC. Encoded protein: CASSPSGALLEQYF.

CDR3 loop: CASRDVHYTGQRLRYTF. The DNA for the CDR3 is TGTGCCAGCAGGGACGTGCATTACACGGGACAGAGGCTCCGCTACACCTTC. The V and J genes are TRBV5-8 and TRBJ1-2; 7 bases fit TRBD1. V shed 5 bases and J 9 bases; nucleotides not matched to a gene: 22. The CDR3 contains 17 residues. Germline loops: CDR1 SGHTS, CDR2 YDEGEE.